This entry is about one T cell receptor (beta chain). Its antigen remains unidentified. This entry is derived from a study of shared clonotypes between healthy human individuals. Whole-study results and caveats: Memory subsets generally showed lower estimated richness than naive subsets.

Trimming shortened V by 1 base and J by 6 bases, and 19 bases separated the two germline ends. From germline, CDR1 is SGHVS and CDR2 FQNEAQ. The CDR3 contains 16 residues. CD45RA+ naive and CD45RA-negative memory subsets were separated from CD4+ cells. As originally analysed: Filtering was not the same, since immunoSEQ gave junction-only sequences without quality scores. Clones were sequenced by immunoSEQ multiplex PCR, and TCRdb holds only the in-frame ones, with some missing. V and J calls and clone size are copied from that table; D and trimming were computed from the DNA. This sample has 1 million to 1.2 million clones, with 60% to 80% found just once.

Sequences were obtained from memory CD4+ T cells from PBMCs. Stated subset: CD45RA-negative fraction. The receptor was derived from a man younger than 35 in good health. Some clones in this sample may be carry-over from other donors' samples. J is TRBJ2-7 and V is TRBV7-8; D ambiguous. The DNA of the CDR3 is TGTGCCAGCAGCTTAGTTCTCCCACAGCCGGCCCCCGAGCAGTACTTC. It codes for CASSLVLPQPAPEQYF.